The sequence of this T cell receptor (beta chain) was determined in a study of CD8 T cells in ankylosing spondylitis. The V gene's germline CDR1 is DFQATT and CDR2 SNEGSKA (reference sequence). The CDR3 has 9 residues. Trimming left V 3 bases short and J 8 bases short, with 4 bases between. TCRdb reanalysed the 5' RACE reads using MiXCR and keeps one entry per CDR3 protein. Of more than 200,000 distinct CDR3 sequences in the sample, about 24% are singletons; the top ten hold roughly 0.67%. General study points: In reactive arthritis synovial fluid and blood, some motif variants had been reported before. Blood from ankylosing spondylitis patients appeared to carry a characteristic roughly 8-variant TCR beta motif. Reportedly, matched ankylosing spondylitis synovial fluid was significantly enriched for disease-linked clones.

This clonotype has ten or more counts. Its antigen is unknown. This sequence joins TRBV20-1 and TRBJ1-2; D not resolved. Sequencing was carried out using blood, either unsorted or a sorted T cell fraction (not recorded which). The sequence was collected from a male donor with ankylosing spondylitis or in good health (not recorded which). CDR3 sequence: CSASPGYTF. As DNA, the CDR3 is TGCAGTGCTAGCCCAGGCTACACCTTC.